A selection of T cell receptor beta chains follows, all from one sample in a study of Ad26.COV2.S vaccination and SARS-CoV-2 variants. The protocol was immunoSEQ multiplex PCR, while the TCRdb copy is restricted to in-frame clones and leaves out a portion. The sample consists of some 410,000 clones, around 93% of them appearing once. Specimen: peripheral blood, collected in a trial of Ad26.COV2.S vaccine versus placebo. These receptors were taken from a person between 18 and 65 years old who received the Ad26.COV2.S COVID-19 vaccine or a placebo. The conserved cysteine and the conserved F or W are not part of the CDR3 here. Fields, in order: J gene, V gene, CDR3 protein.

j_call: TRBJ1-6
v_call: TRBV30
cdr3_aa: AWSELSGNSPLH

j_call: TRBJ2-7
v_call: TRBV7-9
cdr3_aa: ASSLERTGISYEQY

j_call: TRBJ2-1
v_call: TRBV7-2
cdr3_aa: ASSSRDRGINEQF

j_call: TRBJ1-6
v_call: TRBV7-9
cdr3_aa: ASSKPGQGYSPLH

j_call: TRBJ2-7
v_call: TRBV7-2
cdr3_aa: ASSLTSNGGALNEQY

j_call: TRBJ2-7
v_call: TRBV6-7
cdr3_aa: ASSYSKFSRP

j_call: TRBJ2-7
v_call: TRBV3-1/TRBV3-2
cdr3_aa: ASPARTGRGYEQY

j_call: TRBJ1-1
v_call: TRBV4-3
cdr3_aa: ASSARDISNTEAF

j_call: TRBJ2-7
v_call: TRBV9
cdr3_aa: ASSVGSRTTYEQY

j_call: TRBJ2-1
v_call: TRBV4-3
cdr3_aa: ASSQETGEQF

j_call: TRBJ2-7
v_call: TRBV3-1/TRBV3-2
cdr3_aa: ASSQGTRDRDSEQY

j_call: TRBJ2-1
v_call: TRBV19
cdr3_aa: ASSTAPTPYNEQF

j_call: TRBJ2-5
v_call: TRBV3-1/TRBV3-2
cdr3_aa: ASSPRDSGGRETQY

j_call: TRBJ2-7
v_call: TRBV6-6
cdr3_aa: ASSYSPESYEQY

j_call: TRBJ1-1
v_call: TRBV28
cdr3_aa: ASSLVRMNTEAF

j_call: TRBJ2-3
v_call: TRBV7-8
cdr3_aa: ASSSYYDRGRGPPDTQY

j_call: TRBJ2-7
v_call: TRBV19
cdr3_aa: ASSKESGGSYEQY

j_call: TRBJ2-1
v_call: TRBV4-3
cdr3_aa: ASSQDGRRGRNEQF

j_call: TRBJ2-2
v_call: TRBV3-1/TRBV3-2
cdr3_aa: ASSSLAGGYTGELF

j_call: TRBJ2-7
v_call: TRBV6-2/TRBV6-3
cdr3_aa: ASSYSRQGFSYEQY